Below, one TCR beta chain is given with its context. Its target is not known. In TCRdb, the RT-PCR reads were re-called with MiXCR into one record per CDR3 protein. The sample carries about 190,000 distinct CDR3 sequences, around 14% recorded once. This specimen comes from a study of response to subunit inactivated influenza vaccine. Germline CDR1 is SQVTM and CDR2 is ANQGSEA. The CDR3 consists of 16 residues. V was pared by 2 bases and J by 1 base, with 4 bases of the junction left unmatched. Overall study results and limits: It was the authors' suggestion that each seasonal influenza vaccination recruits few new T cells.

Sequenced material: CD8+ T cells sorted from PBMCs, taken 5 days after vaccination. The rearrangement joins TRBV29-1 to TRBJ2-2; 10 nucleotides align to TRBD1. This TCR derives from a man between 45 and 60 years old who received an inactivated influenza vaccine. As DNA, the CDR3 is TGCAGCGTTGAAACCCGGGACAGGGGGAACACCGGGGAGCTGTTTTTT. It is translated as CSVETRDRGNTGELFF.